Sequencing of this TCR beta chain was carried out in a study of early T cells in non-severe SARS-CoV-2 infection. As for the study in general: Sequencing input comprised bulk RNA from unsorted whole blood; chain pairing was not available. Regarding the study as a whole: Anti-spike CD8 responses were favored in VDJdb matching, and private and CD4 specificities were missed.

Unique molecular identifiers were attached to individual cDNA molecules. TCRdb re-derived calls from the 5' RACE reads in MiXCR, one entry per CDR3 protein. This sample has about 25,000 distinct CDR3 sequences, with around 6% found just once. Turning to this clonotype: Its target is not known.

Deletions cut 2 bases from V and 8 bases from J, with 18 bases between. Germline V gene sequence: CDR1 DFQATT, CDR2 SNEGSKA (reference sequence). The CDR3 spans 14 residues. The receptor was derived from an adult who was a healthcare worker with PCR-confirmed SARS-CoV-2 infection or an uninfected control (not recorded which). The sample comprised whole blood. This chain links TRBV20-1 with TRBJ1-2, with D perhaps matching TRBD1 (5 bases). CDR3 sequence (DNA): TGCAGTGCTAGACCTACCGACAGACCCTACGGCTACACCTTC. The encoded protein is CSARPTDRPYGYTF.